The 16 T cell receptor beta chains below come from one sample, sequenced in a study of vaccination and CD4 T cells after COVID-19. These receptors' targets are unknown. As to treatment: approximately 9-day PBMC culture with coronavirus spike peptide pools or control peptides (ViraFEST assay). The study sequenced cultured CD4+ T cell DNA using the Oncomine TCR Beta short-read assay. A single record per CDR3 protein comes from TCRdb applying MiXCR to the PCR reads. The table lists around 14,000 distinct CDR3 sequences, 50% to 55% of them singletons. The sequenced sample consisted of CD4+ T cells from blood, cultured in vitro. These receptors originate from a human donor who had recovered from COVID-19.

The chain is built from TRBV5-4 and TRBJ1-5; D uncertain. V dropped 0 bases and J dropped 1 base, with 2 bases sitting between them. CDR1 is SGHNT, CDR2 YYREEE, per germline (reference sequence). The CDR3 loop spans 13 amino acids. CDR3 residues: CASSLDSNQPQHF. In nucleotides, the CDR3 is TGTGCCAGCAGCTTGGACAGCAATCAGCCCCAGCATTTT.

The sample holds a few counts of this clonotype. This chain links TRBV20-1 with TRBJ2-5; possible D gene TRBD2, 5 bases. Per the germline V gene, CDR1 is DFQATT and CDR2 is SNEGSKA (reference sequence). The germline V and J ends were trimmed by 5 bases and 4 bases, with 8 bases remaining between them. This CDR3 spans 11 amino acids. CDR3: CSALRGETQYF. CDR3 sequence (DNA): TGCAGTGCTCTACGGGGAGAGACCCAGTACTTC.

This chain joins TRBV10-3 and TRBJ2-7; D tentatively fits TRBD1 or TRBD2 (5 bases each). The CDR3 runs 15 residues. Germline assignment: CDR1 ENHRY and CDR2 SYGVKD. V was clipped by 6 bases and J by 1 base, with 16 bases between them. The CDR3 DNA sequence: TGTGCCATCAGCGGGGCGGCAGGGAAGTCCTACGAGCAGTACTTC. It codes for CAISGAAGKSYEQYF.

This clonotype has more than one count but fewer than ten. V usage is TRBV2 and J usage is TRBJ1-2; D might be TRBD1 (5 bases). The CDR3 has 15 amino acids. Germline lookup yields CDR1 SNHLY and CDR2 FYNNEI. The ends were cut back, 3 bases at V and 4 bases at J, with 15 bases in the middle. The CDR3: CASSEGRRVFYGYTF. The DNA for the CDR3 is TGTGCCAGCAGTGAGGGACGGAGAGTTTTCTATGGCTACACCTTC.

This chain uses TRBV23-1 with TRBJ2-5; perhaps TRBD1 as D (5 bases). TRBV23-1 is an open reading frame whose function is uncertain. This CDR3 is built from 16 residues. V was shortened by 0 bases and J by 2 bases, with 13 bases between the two germline ends. The CDR3 nucleotides read TGCGCCAGCAGTCAATCAGGGGTGCCGGAGCAAGAGACCCAGTACTTC. The encoded protein is CASSQSGVPEQETQYF.

The CDR3 nucleotides read TGCAGTGCTCCCGGGACTAGCGGGGATGGGCGGGAGACCCAGTACTTC. Amino acid sequence: CSAPGTSGDGRETQYF. The rearrangement joins TRBV20-1 to TRBJ2-5; TRBD2 agrees at 13 bases. Germline CDR1 reads DFQATT; CDR2 reads SNEGSKA (reference sequence). This CDR3 is built from 16 residues. J lost 5 bases, V lost 5 bases, and 11 bases had no gene match.

The genes are TRBV5-1 and TRBJ2-3, with D perhaps being TRBD1 or TRBD2 (5 bases each). Germline values: CDR1 SGHRS, CDR2 YFSETQ. This CDR3 region has 14 residues. V shed 0 bases and J shed 0 bases, with 5 bases lying between them. CDR3 amino acids: CASSLGDSTDTQYF. In nucleotides, the CDR3 is TGCGCCAGCAGCTTGGGGGACAGCACAGATACGCAGTATTTT.

The V and J genes are TRBV27 and TRBJ1-5, with TRBD1 identical over 9 bases. There are 16 residues in the CDR3. From germline, CDR1 is MNHEY and CDR2 SMNVEV (reference sequence). The ends lost 8 bases at V and 5 bases at J; junction bases unmatched: 13. CDR3 sequence (DNA): TGTGCCAGCCGCTACCTTACAGGGGGCTCAGATCAGCCCCAGCATTTT. Translating it yields CASRYLTGGSDQPQHF.

V and J are TRBV30 and TRBJ1-2; weak D call: TRBD1 (6 bases). The CDR3 spans 12 residues. The V and J ends lost 7 bases and 7 bases respectively, with 16 bases between them. From germline, CDR1 is GTSNPN and CDR2 SVGIG (reference sequence). The CDR3 sequence: CASDPGAGGYTF. CDR3 bases: TGTGCCTCCGACCCGGGGGCGGGTGGCTACACCTTC.

The rearrangement uses TRBV7-3 and TRBJ2-1, with a possible D match to TRBD2 (6 bases). This CDR3 spans 15 amino acids. CDR1 and CDR2 (germline): SGHTA, FQGTGA. Trimming stripped 4 bases from V and 13 bases from J, with 23 bases between. The DNA for the CDR3 is TGTGCCAGCAGCTATACCCGAGGAGGGAACTCGCCCCAGTTCTTC. Translated: CASSYTRGGNSPQFF. The full variable domain, in which reference TRBV7-3 and TRBJ2-1 provide the parts outside the CDR3, is GAGVSQTPSNKVTEKGKYVELRCDPISGHTALYWYRQSLGQGPEFLIYFQGTGAADDSGLPNDRFFAVRPEGSVSTLKIQRTERGDSAVYLCASSYTRGGNSPQFFGPGTRLTVL.

This clonotype was seen a handful of times. The chain combines TRBV30 with TRBJ1-2, with D unresolved. CDR1 and CDR2 from the germline V gene are GTSNPN and SVGIG (reference sequence). CDR3 length equals 14 residues. V was cut by 1 base and J by 4 bases, with 13 bases left in between. CDR3 sequence: CAWSATLQSYGYTF. As DNA, the CDR3 is TGTGCCTGGAGTGCAACCCTTCAGTCCTATGGCTACACCTTC.

The chain combines TRBV7-8 with TRBJ2-3; D ambiguous. CDR3 length equals 13 residues. Germline V CDR1 and CDR2: SGHVS, FQNEAQ. Trimming left V 3 bases short and J 2 bases short, with 6 bases between. The CDR3 reads CASSFGFTDTQYF. DNA for the CDR3: TGTGCCAGCAGCTTTGGGTTCACAGATACGCAGTATTTT. The full variable domain, rest sourced from reference TRBV7-8 and TRBJ2-3, is GAGVSQSPRYKVAKRGQDVALRCDPISGHVSLFWYQQALGQGPEFLTYFQNEAQLDKSGLPSDRFFAERPEGSVSTLKIQRTQQEDSAVYLCASSFGFTDTQYFGPGTRLTVL.

The chain employs TRBV7-8 and TRBJ1-3; no clear D gene. The CDR3 extends over 15 amino acids. V was shortened by 3 bases and J by 2 bases, with 11 bases between the two germline ends. Germline CDR1 reads SGHVS; CDR2 reads FQNEAQ. The CDR3 region is CASSLPRQAGNTIYF. For the CDR3, the DNA is TGTGCCAGCAGCTTGCCCAGGCAGGCTGGAAACACCATATATTTT.

The V call is TRBV6-5, the J call TRBJ2-3; D gene uncertain. CDR3 size: 13 residues. The germline CDR1 and CDR2 sequences are MNHEY and SVGAGI. The V end lost 0 bases, the J end lost 4 bases, and 5 bases lay between the germline ends. CDR3 bases: TGTGCCAGCAGTTACTCGATCCCAGATACGCAGTATTTT. Translation: CASSYSIPDTQYF.

This chain links TRBV7-8 with TRBJ2-7, with D hard to call. V shed 4 bases and J shed 7 bases, with 11 bases lying between them. The CDR3 loop spans 12 amino acids. CDR1 is SGHVS and CDR2 is FQNEAQ in the germline V gene. CDR3 sequence reads: CASSSRWDEQYF. For the CDR3, the DNA is TGTGCCAGCAGCTCAAGGTGGGATGAGCAGTACTTC.

This clonotype was detected only a few times. The chain has TRBV6-5 and TRBJ1-5; no definite D call. V lost 2 bases and J 10 bases, leaving 9 bases between the germline ends. Germline lookup yields CDR1 MNHEY and CDR2 SVGAGI. The CDR3 is made up of 12 amino acids. The CDR3 loop reads CASSYDTNPQHF. In DNA, the CDR3 is TGTGCCAGCAGTTACGACACCAACCCCCAGCATTTT.